These 22 T cell receptor beta chains came from one sample sequenced in a study of CD8 T cells in Susac syndrome. RNA amounts of about 0.5 to 1 ug underwent reverse transcription with random hexamers. TCRdb analysed the immunoSEQ multiplex PCR reads with MiXCR anew, one entry per CDR3 protein. The profile shows approximately 270,000 distinct CDR3 sequences, around 93% of them singletons. Sequences were obtained from CD4+ T cells from PBMCs. These receptors all come from a human donor with multiple sclerosis.

The chain is built from TRBV30 and TRBJ1-2; perhaps TRBD1 as D (5 bases). This CDR3 spans 13 amino acids. V was shortened by 3 bases and J by 3 bases, with 11 bases between the two germline ends. Per germline, CDR1 GTSNPN and CDR2 SVGIG (reference sequence). This CDR3 is CAWREDSDYGYTF. The DNA for the CDR3 is TGTGCCTGGAGGGAAGACAGCGACTATGGCTACACCTTC.

This sequence joins TRBV7-2 and TRBJ2-1; D unclear. There are 14 residues in the CDR3. The V end was cut by 1 base, the J end by 5 bases, with 9 bases between. CDR1 and CDR2 (germline): SGHTA, FQGNSA. The CDR3 bases are TGTGCCAGCAGCTTAGGGCCAGCTAACAATGAGCAGTTCTTC. It translates to CASSLGPANNEQFF.

The chain combines TRBV5-1 with TRBJ2-7; no firm D call. V was shortened by 0 bases and J by 5 bases, with 12 bases between the two germline ends. This CDR3 comprises 14 residues. Germline CDR1 reads SGHRS; CDR2 reads YFSETQ. The CDR3 is CASSLDFSRDEQYF. CDR3 DNA: TGCGCCAGCAGCTTGGATTTTAGTCGGGACGAGCAGTACTTC.

The chain has TRBV24-1 and TRBJ1-4; the D is unclear. V dropped 4 bases and J dropped 8 bases, with 16 bases sitting between them. The CDR3 consists of 15 residues. Germline-derived CDR1 and CDR2 are KGHDR and SFDVKD. Here the CDR3 DNA reads TGTGCCACCAGTGACCCGGGAACAGACGGGGAAAAACTGTTTTTT. Protein: CATSDPGTDGEKLFF.

This clonotype was picked up one time. J is TRBJ1-1 and V is TRBV20-1, with no clear D. The germline gives CDR1 DFQATT, CDR2 SNEGSKA (reference sequence). Trimming cost V 2 bases and J 6 bases, with 10 bases left between them. The CDR3 has 12 amino acids. The CDR3 DNA reads as TGCAGTGCTAGATCGCCCTCCCCTGAAGCTTTCTTT. As protein: CSARSPSPEAFF.

This clonotype was observed once. The chain couples TRBV11-2 to TRBJ1-1; perhaps TRBD1 as D (5 bases). Trimming cost V 8 bases and J 6 bases, with 16 bases left between them. From germline, CDR1 is SGHAT and CDR2 FQNNGV. The CDR3 loop spans 13 amino acids. For the CDR3, the DNA is TGTGCCAGCCACCGGGGGGGGGTCGCTGAAGCTTTCTTT. Translated, it gives CASHRGGVAEAFF.

V gene TRBV30 combines with J gene TRBJ2-5; tentatively, D is TRBD2 (6 bases). The germline V gene has CDR1 GTSNPN and CDR2 SVGIG (reference sequence). V was pared by 1 base and J by 4 bases, with 7 bases between. This CDR3 comprises 12 residues. The CDR3 DNA is TGTGCCTGGAGTGGAGCGGGAGAGACCCAGTACTTC. Its protein is CAWSGAGETQYF.

The chain couples TRBV20-1 to TRBJ2-6, with D uncertain. The CDR3 is made up of 16 amino acids. Trimming left V 3 bases short and J 0 bases short, with 12 bases between. Germline-derived CDR1 and CDR2 are DFQATT and SNEGSKA (reference sequence). Here the CDR3 DNA reads TGCAGTGCTAGGTCGTGGGCGGACTCTGGGGCCAACGTCCTGACTTTC. Residues: CSARSWADSGANVLTF.

V and J are TRBV7-2 and TRBJ1-5; maybe TRBD1 (6 bases). The CDR3 extends over 16 amino acids. Trimming pared 1 base from V and 7 bases from J, leaving 17 bases between. CDR1 is SGHTA, CDR2 FQGNSA, per germline. In DNA form, the CDR3 reads TGTGCCAGCAGCTTAGTTCGACTAAAAAGGGGGCAGCCCCAGCATTTT. It codes for CASSLVRLKRGQPQHF.

The chain carries TRBV28 and TRBJ2-3, with D perhaps TRBD1 (6 bases). The CDR3 is 14 residues long. V was cut by 5 bases and J by 2 bases, with 11 bases left in between. Germline V gives CDR1 MDHEN, CDR2 SYDVKM. CDR3 residues: CASSNRAATDTQYF. CDR3 nucleotides: TGTGCCAGCAGTAACAGGGCTGCCACAGATACGCAGTATTTT.

J is TRBJ1-3 and V is TRBV2, with D perhaps TRBD1 (5 bases). With 6 bases removed from V and 4 bases from J, the gap between germline ends came to 7 bases. The CDR3 extends over 12 amino acids. The germline CDR1 and CDR2 sequences are SNHLY and FYNNEI. The CDR3 protein is CASRPGGNTIYF. The CDR3 nucleotides read TGTGCCAGCAGGCCAGGGGGAAACACCATATATTTT.

This clonotype was recorded a few times. At one end the junction does not follow the germline gene, possibly because of a read error. This chain links TRBV4-1 with TRBJ1-1; D is uncertain. Per germline, CDR1 MGHRA and CDR2 YSYEKL. The CDR3 sequence is 13 residues long. The CDR3 here is CASSQVGNTEAFF. DNA for the CDR3: TGTGCCAGCAGCCAAGTGGGGAACACTGAAGCTTTCTTT.

V usage is TRBV24-1 and J usage is TRBJ2-2; tentatively, D is TRBD1 (5 bases). The V gene lost 9 bases and the J gene lost 1 base, with 8 bases spanning the gap. Germline CDR1 and CDR2: KGHDR and SFDVKD. This CDR3 region has 13 residues. The CDR3 DNA is TGTGCCACCGGACAAGTGAACACCGGGGAGCTGTTTTTT. Its protein is CATGQVNTGELFF.

The rearrangement uses TRBV15 and TRBJ1-5; 7 bases align to TRBD1. Per germline, CDR1 LNHNV and CDR2 YYDKDF (reference sequence). The CDR3 has 20 amino acids. The V gene end was trimmed by 1 base and the J gene end by 1 base; junction bases not matched to a gene: 16. As DNA, the CDR3 is TGTGCCACCAGCAGAGGTGGGGTAGCGAGGGGGCTGCGGAGCAATCAGCCCCAGCATTTT. This codes for CATSRGGVARGLRSNQPQHF. The variable domain in full, with the rest retrieved from reference TRBV15 and TRBJ1-5, is DAMVIQNPRYQVTQFGKPVTLSCSQTLNHNVMYWYQQKSSQAPKLLFHYYDKDFNNEADTPDNFQSRRPNTSFCFLDIRSPGLGDTAMYLCATSRGGVARGLRSNQPQHFGDGTRLSIL.

The chain carries TRBV15 and TRBJ1-4; 7 nucleotides line up with TRBD1. The CDR3 consists of 15 residues. From germline, CDR1 is LNHNV and CDR2 YYDKDF (reference sequence). V was clipped by 5 bases and J by 2 bases; unmatched bases: 5. Written as DNA, the CDR3 is TGTGCCACCAGCGGGACACAGGGGACTAATGAAAAACTGTTTTTT. Residues: CATSGTQGTNEKLFF.

The chain combines TRBV29-1 with TRBJ2-5; 11 bases are a match to TRBD2. The trim removed 7 bases at V and 6 bases at J, leaving 10 bases unmatched. Looked up from germline, CDR1 is SQVTM and CDR2 is ANQGSEA. This CDR3 comprises 14 residues. The CDR3 DNA reads TGCAGCGCCCAACTAGCGGGGGTAGGAAAGACCCAGTACTTC. Translating it yields CSAQLAGVGKTQYF. The full variable domain, completed using reference TRBV29-1 and TRBJ2-5, is SAVISQKPSRDICQRGTSLTIQCQVDSQVTMMFWYRQQPGQSLTLIATANQGSEATYESGFVIDKFPISRPNLTFSTLTVSNMSPEDSSIYLCSAQLAGVGKTQYFGPGTRLLVL.

The V and J genes are TRBV2 and TRBJ1-1; 7 bases match TRBD1. The CDR3 spans 14 residues. From germline, CDR1 is SNHLY and CDR2 FYNNEI. With 4 bases clipped from V and 3 bases from J, the junction kept 5 bases outside the gene matches. CDR3 protein: CASSVLQGYTEAFF. CDR3 DNA sequence: TGTGCCAGCAGTGTCTTACAGGGGTACACTGAAGCTTTCTTT.

This clonotype has a single count. This chain uses TRBV18 with TRBJ1-1; D might be TRBD1 (6 bases). Germline CDR1 and CDR2: KGHSH and LQKENI. The CDR3 loop spans 13 amino acids. V lost 3 bases and J lost 1, with 6 bases in between. CDR3 in amino acids: CASSPGANTEAFF. The DNA for the CDR3 is TGTGCCAGCTCACCGGGGGCGAACACTGAAGCTTTCTTT. The variable domain in full, with the rest retrieved from reference TRBV18 and TRBJ1-1, is NAGVMQNPRHLVRRRGQEARLRCSPMKGHSHVYWYRQLPEEGLKFMVYLQKENIIDESGMPKERFSAEFPKEGPSILRIQQVVRGDSAAYFCASSPGANTEAFFGQGTRLTVV.

The chain combines TRBV19 with TRBJ2-4; D possibly corresponds to TRBD2 (7 bases). V was shortened by 4 bases and J by 3 bases, with 19 bases between the two germline ends. The germline CDR1 and CDR2 sequences are LNHDA and SQIVND (reference sequence). The CDR3 runs to 17 residues. Here the CDR3 DNA reads TGTGCCAGTAGTACACTAGGGGGAGGGCATGGCAAAAACATTCAGTACTTC. Translation: CASSTLGGGHGKNIQYF. Variable domain in full (rest from reference TRBV19 and TRBJ2-4): DGGITQSPKYLFRKEGQNVTLSCEQNLNHDAMYWYRQDPGQGLRLIYYSQIVNDFQKGDIAEGYSVSREKKESFPLTVTSAQKNPTAFYLCASSTLGGGHGKNIQYFGAGTRLSVL.

This clonotype occurred a few times. This chain connects TRBV12-3 or TRBV12-4 to TRBJ1-1, with D unclear. Trimming stripped 1 base from V and 9 bases from J, with 9 bases between. The CDR3 length is 12 residues. CDR3 amino acids: CASSLDWQKAFF. The CDR3 DNA is TGTGCCAGCAGTTTAGATTGGCAGAAAGCTTTCTTT.

This chain links TRBV19 with TRBJ1-5, with unresolved D. The CDR3 is made up of 15 amino acids. CDR1 LNHDA and CDR2 SQIVND come from the germline V gene (reference sequence). V lost 9 bases, J lost 0 bases, and 15 bases lay in between. The DNA of the CDR3 is TGTGCCAGCCGAGTCGGGCGGTATAGCAATCAGCCCCAGCATTTT. As protein: CASRVGRYSNQPQHF.

The rearrangement joins TRBV24-1 to TRBJ2-1; D is undetermined. The V and J ends lost 4 bases and 8 bases respectively, with 17 bases between them. CDR3 length equals 15 residues. Germline V CDR1 and CDR2: KGHDR, SFDVKD. The CDR3 loop is CATSELLSGVDEQFF. The DNA for the CDR3 is TGTGCCACCAGTGAACTACTCAGTGGCGTCGATGAGCAGTTCTTC.